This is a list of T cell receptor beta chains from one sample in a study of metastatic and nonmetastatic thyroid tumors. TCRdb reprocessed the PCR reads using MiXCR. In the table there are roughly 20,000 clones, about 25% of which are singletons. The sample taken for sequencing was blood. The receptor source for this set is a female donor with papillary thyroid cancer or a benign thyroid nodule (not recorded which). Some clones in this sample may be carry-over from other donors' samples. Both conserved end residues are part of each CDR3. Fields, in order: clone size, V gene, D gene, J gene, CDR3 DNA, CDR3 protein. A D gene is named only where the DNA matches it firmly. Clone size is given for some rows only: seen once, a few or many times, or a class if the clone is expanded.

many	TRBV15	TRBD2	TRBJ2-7	TGTGCCACCAGCAGAGAGGGGGGGGAACAGCAGTACTTC	CATSREGGEQQYF
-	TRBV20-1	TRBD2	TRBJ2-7	TGCAGTGCTAGAGTGGGGGGACTAGCCTACGAGCAGTACTTC	CSARVGGLAYEQYF
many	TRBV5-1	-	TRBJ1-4	TGCGCCAGCAGGCGGCGGAGTAATGAAAAACTGTTTTTT	CASRRRSNEKLFF
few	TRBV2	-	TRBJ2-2	TGTGCCAGTCGGGAACGACCGAACACCGGGGAGCTGTTTTTT	CASRERPNTGELFF
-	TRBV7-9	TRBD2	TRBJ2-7	TGTGCCATCAGCTCGCCTAGCGGGAGTGCCTCCGAGCAGTACTTC	CAISSPSGSASEQYF
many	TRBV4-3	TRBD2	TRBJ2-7	TGCGCCAGCAGCCGACAAGTGGGGACTAGCGGGAGCAACGAGCAGTACTTC	CASSRQVGTSGSNEQYF
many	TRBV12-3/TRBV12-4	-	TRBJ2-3	TGTGCCAGCAGTTCCACCCGGCAGGGTGGGGCAGATACGCAGTATTTT	CASSSTRQGGADTQYF
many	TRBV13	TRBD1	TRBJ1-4	TGTGCCAGCAGCCATAGTATATACAGGGGTTTTTTTGGGACTAATGAAAAACTGTTTTTT	CASSHSIYRGFFGTNEKLFF
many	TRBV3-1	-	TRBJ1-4	TGTGCCAGCAGCCAAGGAGGGCGAACTAATGAAAAACTGTTTTTT	CASSQGGRTNEKLFF
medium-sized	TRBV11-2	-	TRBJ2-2	TGTGCCAGCAGCTTATCTCCGGGGGCCGGGGAGCTGTTTTTT	CASSLSPGAGELFF
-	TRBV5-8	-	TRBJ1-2	TGTGCCAGCGGGGAGGCCGGTGGCTATGGCTACACCTTC	CASGEAGGYGYTF
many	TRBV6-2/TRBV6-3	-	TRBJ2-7	TGCGCCAGCAGTTACTCGGGCTTTCGCCACGAGCAGTACTTC	CASSYSGFRHEQYF
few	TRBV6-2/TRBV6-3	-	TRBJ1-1	TGTGCCAGCAGTTACAGGCGCGCAACGCAGATAGCTGAAGCTTTCTTT	CASSYRRATQIAEAFF
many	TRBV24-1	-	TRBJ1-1	TGTGCCACCAGTGATTTCTTAAACACTGAAGCTTTCTTT	CATSDFLNTEAFF
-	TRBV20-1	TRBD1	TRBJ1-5	TGCAGTGCTAGAGAGACAGGGGGTTGGAGTCAGCCCCAGCATTTT	CSARETGGWSQPQHF
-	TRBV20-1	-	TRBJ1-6	TGCAGTGCTAGAGATACCGGGGATTCTTCACCCCTCCACTTT	CSARDTGDSSPLHF
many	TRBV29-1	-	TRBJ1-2	TGCAGCGTTGAAGTTTGGGCAGGGGACTATGGCTACACCTTC	CSVEVWAGDYGYTF
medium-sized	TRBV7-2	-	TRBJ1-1	TGTGCCAGCAGACCCATACCCATGAACACTGAAGCTTTCTTT	CASRPIPMNTEAFF
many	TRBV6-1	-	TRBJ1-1	TGTGCCAGCAGCCGAATGGCTGAGACTGAAGCTTTCTTT	CASSRMAETEAFF
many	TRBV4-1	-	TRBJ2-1	TGCGCCAGCCCTCGCGAAAGGGGCTCCTACAATGAGCAGTTCTTC	CASPRERGSYNEQFF
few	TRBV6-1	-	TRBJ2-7	TGTGCCAGCAGTGAAGTCGCAGGGAAGAACGAGCAGTACTTC	CASSEVAGKNEQYF
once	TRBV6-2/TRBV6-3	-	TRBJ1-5	TGTGCCACAGCAATGGGACACGTGAATGAGCCCCAGCATTTT	CATAMGHVNEPQHF
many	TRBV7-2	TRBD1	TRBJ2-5	TGTGCCAGCAGCCTGACAGGGGGCTGGGAGACCCAGTACTTC	CASSLTGGWETQYF
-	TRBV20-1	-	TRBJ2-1	TGCAGTGCTAGTCGGGAACCGTACTACAATGAGCAGTTCTTC	CSASREPYYNEQFF
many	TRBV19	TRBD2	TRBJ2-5	TGTGCGACCAGCGGGAGTCTTTCAGAGACCCAGTACTTC	CATSGSLSETQYF
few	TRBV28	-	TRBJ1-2	TGTGCCAGCAGTCGAACTGGCTACACCTTC	CASSRTGYTF
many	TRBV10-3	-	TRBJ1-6	TGTGCCATCAGCGACACGGAAGGTTCACCCCTCCACTTT	CAISDTEGSPLHF
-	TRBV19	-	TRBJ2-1	TGTGCCAGTAGTATAGGGCAAGGACGACCAAGCTCCTACAATGAGCAGTTCTTC	CASSIGQGRPSSYNEQFF
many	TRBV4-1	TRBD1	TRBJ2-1	TGCGCCAGCAGCCAAGTGGGACAGGTATACAATGAGCAGTTCTTC	CASSQVGQVYNEQFF
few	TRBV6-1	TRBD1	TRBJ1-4	TGTGCCAGCAGTGAAGCGTCAGGGGGTACTAATGAAAAACTGTTTTTT	CASSEASGGTNEKLFF
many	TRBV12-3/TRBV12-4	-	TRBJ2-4	TGTGCCAGCAGTTTTGGAGGGGGGCGGAAAAACATTCAGTACTTC	CASSFGGGRKNIQYF
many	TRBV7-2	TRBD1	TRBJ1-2	TGTGCCAGCAGCTTCGACAGGGATGGTGGCTACACCTTC	CASSFDRDGGYTF
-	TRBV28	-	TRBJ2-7	TGTGCCAGCACCGACTTGGGGGGAGTGTACGAGCAGTACTTC	CASTDLGGVYEQYF
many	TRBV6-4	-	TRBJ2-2	TGTGCCAGCAGTGACAGGGTTGACGGGGAGCTGTTTTTT	CASSDRVDGELFF
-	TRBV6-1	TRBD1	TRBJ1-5	TGTGCCAGCAGTCTAACAGGGGGCAGCAATCAGCCCCAGCATTTT	CASSLTGGSNQPQHF
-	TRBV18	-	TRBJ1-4	TGTGCCAGCTCGCCCCCGGCTCCGAATGAAAAACTGTTTTTT	CASSPPAPNEKLFF
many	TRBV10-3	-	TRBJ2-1	TGTGCCATCAGTGCAGGTAATGAGCAGTTCTTC	CAISAGNEQFF
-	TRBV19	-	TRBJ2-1	TGTGCCTCCCACCAGGGGCGAGGTGAGCAGTTCTTC	CASHQGRGEQFF
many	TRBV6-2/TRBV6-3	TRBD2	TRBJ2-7	TGTGCCAGCAGTCCCCTAGCGGAGTCCTACGAGCAGTACTTC	CASSPLAESYEQYF
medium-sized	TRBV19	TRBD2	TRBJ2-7	TGTGCCAGTAGTATGGGACTAGCTTCCTACGAGCAGTACTTC	CASSMGLASYEQYF
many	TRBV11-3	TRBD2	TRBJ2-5	TGTGCCAGCAGCCGAGGGACTAGCGGGGTTTCGGCCGAGACCCAGTACTTC	CASSRGTSGVSAETQYF
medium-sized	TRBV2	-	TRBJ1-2	TGTGCCAGCAGTGTTGGTTTCGGCGGATTACGATCAAACTATGGCTACACCTTC	CASSVGFGGLRSNYGYTF
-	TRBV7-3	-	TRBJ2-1	TGTGCCAGCAGCCCCACTGTGGGTCCTTACAATGAGCAGTTCTTC	CASSPTVGPYNEQFF
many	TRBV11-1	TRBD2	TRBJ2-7	TGTGCCAGCAGCTTAGCCCAACTCGGCGGGAGTAGTTACGAGCAGTACTTC	CASSLAQLGGSSYEQYF
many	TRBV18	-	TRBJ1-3	TGTGCCAGCTCACCCCGGGCTAACCAAGTCGGGGCTGGAAACACCATATATTTT	CASSPRANQVGAGNTIYF
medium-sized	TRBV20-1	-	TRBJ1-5	TGCAGTGCTAGTACCCAGGGTGTCAATCAGCCCCAGCATTTT	CSASTQGVNQPQHF
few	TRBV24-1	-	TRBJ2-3	TGTGCCACCAGTGATTTGGGTCAGGAAACGCAGTATTTT	CATSDLGQETQYF
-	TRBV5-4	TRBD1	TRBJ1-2	TGTGCCAGCAGCTCCCTTCCCGGGACAGGGGGCGAAGATGGCTACACCTTC	CASSSLPGTGGEDGYTF
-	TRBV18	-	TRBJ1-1	TGTGCCAGCTTACTCGTGAACACTGAAGCTTTCTTT	CASLLVNTEAFF
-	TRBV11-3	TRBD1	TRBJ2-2	TGTGCCAGCGGACTACAGGGGGCTGACACCGGGGAGCTGTTTTTT	CASGLQGADTGELFF
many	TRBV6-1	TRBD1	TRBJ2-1	TGTGCCAGCAGGGGACAGGGGGCCTTTGGGGAGCAGTTCTTC	CASRGQGAFGEQFF
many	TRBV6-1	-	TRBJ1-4	TGTGCCAGCAGTGACGAAAAGAGGGGGTCCAGGCTGTTTTTT	CASSDEKRGSRLFF
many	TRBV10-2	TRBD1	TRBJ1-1	TGCGCCAGCAGGGACAGGGTCACTGAAGCTTTCTTT	CASRDRVTEAFF